These 2 T cell receptor beta chains originate from one sample sequenced in a study of blood T cell repertoires in COVID-19. The assay was immunoSEQ multiplex PCR, and TCRdb's table has in-frame clones only and misses some. The sample includes 55,000 to 75,000 clones, 65% to 85% seen only once; the top ten take around 6.3%. Sequenced material: peripheral blood. Source of these receptors: a human donor in a cohort sampled during active COVID-19.

The chain links TRBV5-1 to TRBJ1-2, with TRBD1 matching 11 bases. This CDR3 has 16 amino acids. The V and J ends lost 5 bases and 6 bases, in that order; junction bases with no gene match: 12. Germline assignment: CDR1 SGHRS and CDR2 YFSETQ. This CDR3 reads CASRQDPGQGGNGYTF. CDR3 coding DNA: TGCGCCAGCAGACAAGATCCGGGACAGGGGGGGAATGGCTACACCTTC. The full variable domain, in which reference TRBV5-1 and TRBJ1-2 provide the parts outside the CDR3, is KAGVTQTPRYLIKTRGQQVTLSCSPISGHRSVSWYQQTPGQGLQFLFEYFSETQRNKGNFPGRFSGRQFSNSRSEMNVSTLELGDSALYLCASRQDPGQGGNGYTFGSGTRLTVV.

In its sample, this clone was seen a few times. The chain is built from TRBV2 and TRBJ1-4; D uncertain. Germline CDR1 and CDR2: SNHLY and FYNNEI. V was pared by 4 bases and J by 5 bases, with 8 bases between. CDR3 length: 13 amino acids. Here the CDR3 DNA reads TGTGCCAGCAGTGCGCAGGTCAATGAAAAACTGTTTTTT. Residues: CASSAQVNEKLFF.